This TCR beta chain was sequenced for a study of response to subunit inactivated influenza vaccine (dated by TCRdb to the late 2010s). As for the study more broadly: The study used deep quantitative T cell receptor repertoire profiling to track responses to a trivalent subunit inactivated influenza vaccine.

Library preparation employed RT-PCR. The sequencing machine was an Illumina HiSeq 2500. Starting from the raw public reads, TCRdb applied fastp trimming at Q25, assembled clones with MiXCR and retained in-frame beta chains. Each entry merges the rows of one CDR3 protein and shows their most common DNA and genes. The sample records 530,000 or so distinct CDR3 sequences, 12% of which are singletons. Of the sample, roughly 10% is held by the ten largest clones. The CDR3 spans 16 residues, from the cysteine through the phenylalanine. The entry retains the CDR3 DNA only, 48 bases that are in frame from base 1. Trimming accounts for 5 bases at V and 4 bases at J, while the number of junction bases matched to no gene is 9. In the germline V gene, CDR1 corresponds to SGHVS and CDR2 to FQNEAQ. In this sample, this clonotype turned up a few times. What antigen it recognizes has not been identified. It has no much larger one-base neighbor in the sample; base qualities were not kept.

Overall study outcomes, separate from this receptor: It was suggested by the authors that each seasonal influenza vaccination may recruit only a limited number of new T cells.

This receptor chain uses TRBV7-8 and TRBJ1-5, and TRBD1 matches 9 of the central bases. Sequenced here: PBMCs from blood, sampled on the day of vaccination. This clonotype was sampled from a man in his forties or fifties who received an inactivated influenza vaccine. Donor details come from another sample of the same person, matched by shared clones. At the DNA level, the sequence is TGTGCCAGCAGCCAACCGGGACAGGGAGAAAATCAGCCCCAGCATTTT. Its protein is CASSQPGQGENQPQHF.